These T cell receptor beta chains were read from a single sample in a study of blood T cell repertoires in COVID-19. Clones were sequenced by immunoSEQ multiplex PCR, and TCRdb holds only the in-frame ones, with some missing. The table includes about 250,000 clones, about nine tenths detected once. Source material: PBMCs or T cells enriched from blood (not recorded which). Every receptor here comes from a man between 18 and 29 years old who had recovered from COVID-19. Each CDR3 is given with its conserved first and last residue. The D gene is left open where the match is weak. Only part of the rows carry a size: once, few, many, or a class if the clone is expanded.

clone_size j_call d_call v_call cdr3_aa cdr3_nt
. TRBJ1-2 TRBD1 TRBV7-9 CASSRDQGAGYGYTF TGTGCCAGCAGCCGAGATCAGGGGGCTGGCTATGGCTACACCTTC
. TRBJ1-2 . TRBV5-5 CASRRSSGVQNYGYTF TGTGCCAGCAGGCGGTCTTCGGGGGTCCAAAACTATGGCTACACCTTC
. TRBJ1-6 . TRBV5-1 CASRLAGDPLSSPLHF TGCGCCAGCAGACTCGCGGGGGATCCCCTTAGTTCACCCCTCCACTTT
. TRBJ2-7 TRBD1 TRBV6-2/TRBV6-3 CASSYGDRASYEQYF TGTGCCAGCAGTTATGGGGACAGGGCCTCCTACGAGCAGTACTTC
. TRBJ1-3 . TRBV5-4 CASSLRGGNTIYF TGTGCCAGCAGCTTGAGGGGCGGAAACACCATATATTTT
. TRBJ2-7 TRBD2 TRBV19 CASSRSSGGTYEQYF TGTGCCAGTAGTCGTTCGAGCGGGGGAACCTACGAGCAGTACTTC
. TRBJ2-1 . TRBV19 CASSIEAGPSYNEQFF TGTGCCAGTAGTATAGAGGCGGGACCATCCTACAATGAGCAGTTCTTC
. TRBJ2-5 TRBD1 TRBV28 CASTAYRDRGWETQYF TGTGCCAGCACCGCGTACCGGGACAGGGGATGGGAGACCCAGTACTTC
once TRBJ2-3 TRBD1 TRBV5-1 CATRQGEGTDTQYF TGCGCCACCCGACAGGGAGAGGGCACAGATACGCAGTATTTT
. TRBJ1-6 TRBD1 TRBV6-1 CASSEHDRASSYNSPLHF TGTGCCAGCAGTGAACACGACAGGGCGAGCTCCTATAATTCACCCCTCCACTTT
once TRBJ2-5 . TRBV2 CASSEGAAQETQYF TGTGCCAGCAGTGAGGGGGCGGCCCAAGAGACCCAGTACTTC
. TRBJ2-5 . TRBV29-1 CSVFPRGLGETQYF TGCAGCGTTTTCCCCAGGGGTTTAGGGGAGACCCAGTACTTC
. TRBJ2-5 TRBD2 TRBV7-9 CASSPPSGYQETQYF TGTGCCAGCAGCCCTCCTAGCGGATACCAAGAGACCCAGTACTTC
. TRBJ2-7 . TRBV30 CAWSGEFGGAYEQYF TGTGCCTGGAGTGGGGAATTCGGAGGGGCCTACGAGCAGTACTTC
few TRBJ1-4 . TRBV19 CASSIGASTNEKLFF TGTGCCAGTAGTATCGGAGCCTCAACTAATGAAAAACTGTTTTTT
. TRBJ1-4 TRBD1 TRBV3-1/TRBV3-2 CASSLGQPGKLFF TGTGCCAGCAGCCTGGGACAGCCGGGAAAACTGTTTTTT
. TRBJ2-1 TRBD2 TRBV20-1 CSASGTKNDEQFF TGCAGTGCTAGTGGGACTAAAAACGATGAGCAGTTCTTC
. TRBJ2-1 . TRBV3-1/TRBV3-2 CASSQTMTAGTYNEQFF TGTGCCAGCAGCCAAACAATGACAGCTGGGACCTACAATGAGCAGTTCTTC
few TRBJ1-5 TRBD1 TRBV6-5 CASRQGMGNQPQHF TGTGCCAGCAGACAGGGGATGGGCAATCAGCCCCAGCATTTT
. TRBJ2-1 . TRBV7-9 CASRLAENEQFF TGTGCCAGCCGGCTAGCTGAGAATGAGCAGTTCTTC
. TRBJ2-1 TRBD1 TRBV5-1 CASSVVGTEYNEQFF TGCGCCAGCAGCGTGGTGGGGACAGAATACAATGAGCAGTTCTTC
. TRBJ1-6 . TRBV5-1 CASSIDRPSPLHF TGCGCCAGCAGCATAGACAGACCTTCACCCCTCCACTTT
. TRBJ2-1 TRBD2 TRBV7-9 CASSLGTSGYNEQFF TGTGCCAGCAGCTTAGGGACTAGCGGATACAATGAGCAGTTCTTC
. TRBJ2-1 . TRBV5-1 CASSLTSGSYNEQFF TGCGCCAGCAGCCTGACAAGCGGCTCCTACAATGAGCAGTTCTTC
. TRBJ2-7 . TRBV19 CASKAALGDYEQYF TGTGCCAGTAAGGCGGCCCTCGGGGACTACGAGCAGTACTTC
. TRBJ1-6 TRBD1 TRBV30 CAWSQGRNSPLHF TGTGCCTGGTCACAGGGGCGGAATTCACCCCTCCACTTT
. TRBJ1-6 . TRBV30 CAWARNFYNSPLHF TGTGCCTGGGCCAGGAATTTTTACAATTCACCCCTCCACTTT
. TRBJ1-6 . TRBV18 CASSPTDRSYNSPLHF TGTGCCAGCTCACCAACAGATCGCTCCTATAATTCACCCCTCCACTTT
. TRBJ1-2 . TRBV28 CASSKQFGGYTF TGTGCCAGCAGTAAACAGTTTGGAGGCTACACCTTC
. TRBJ2-5 TRBD2 TRBV5-1 CASSPGGGETQYF TGCGCCAGCTCCCCGGGGGGAGGGGAGACCCAGTACTTC
many TRBJ2-2 . TRBV11-2 CASSLDRGSYGELFF TGTGCCAGCAGCTTAGATCGTGGCTCTTACGGGGAGCTGTTTTTT
. TRBJ1-2 . TRBV11-3 CASSLEGTPVNYGYTF TGTGCCAGCAGCTTAGAGGGGACTCCGGTTAACTATGGCTACACCTTC
. TRBJ1-3 . TRBV3-1/TRBV3-2 CASSQFSGSGRNTIYF TGTGCCAGCAGCCAATTCTCTGGGTCAGGTCGAAACACCATATATTTT
. TRBJ1-3 TRBD1 TRBV3-1/TRBV3-2 CASSQGDRVSGNTIYF TGTGCCAGCAGCCAGGGGGACAGGGTGTCAGGAAACACCATATATTTT
. TRBJ2-1 TRBD2 TRBV5-4 CASSLSSGVTSYNEQFF TGTGCCAGCAGCTTGTCCAGCGGGGTAACCTCCTACAATGAGCAGTTCTTC
. TRBJ1-3 TRBD1 TRBV6-5 CASSQQGTGNTIYF TGTGCCAGCAGTCAACAGGGGACGGGAAACACCATATATTTT
. TRBJ1-6 TRBD1 TRBV7-2 CASSLGGTGLSPLHF TGTGCCAGCAGCTTAGGGGGGACAGGGCTTTCACCCCTCCACTTT